The TCR beta chain described here comes from a study of blood T cell repertoires in COVID-19. About the study: Acute and convalescent COVID-19 samples came from the United States, Italy and Spain. The cDNA or gDNA used as material had been derived from T cells, B-cell-depleted T cells, or PBMCs.

Original handling: Nucleated cell number was recorded as an estimate derived from reference gene primer amplification. Here immunoSEQ multiplex PCR was the method, and the copy in TCRdb shows in-frame clones only, minus some. V, J and clone size reflect that table, while D and trimming were determined from the DNA. The sample contains about 47,000 clones, nearly 90% of which appear only once. CDR3 length: 11 residues. V was cut by 7 bases and J by 3 bases, with 7 bases left in between. Germline CDR1 and CDR2: MNHNY and SVGAGI (reference sequence). The sequenced material came from peripheral blood. The clonotype originates from a man aged 45-60 years with active COVID-19. The chain uses TRBV6-6 and TRBJ2-7, with a tentative D call TRBD1 (6 bases). The CDR3 DNA sequence: TGTGCCAGCATGGGACACTACGAGCAGTACTTC. Amino acids: CASMGHYEQYF.